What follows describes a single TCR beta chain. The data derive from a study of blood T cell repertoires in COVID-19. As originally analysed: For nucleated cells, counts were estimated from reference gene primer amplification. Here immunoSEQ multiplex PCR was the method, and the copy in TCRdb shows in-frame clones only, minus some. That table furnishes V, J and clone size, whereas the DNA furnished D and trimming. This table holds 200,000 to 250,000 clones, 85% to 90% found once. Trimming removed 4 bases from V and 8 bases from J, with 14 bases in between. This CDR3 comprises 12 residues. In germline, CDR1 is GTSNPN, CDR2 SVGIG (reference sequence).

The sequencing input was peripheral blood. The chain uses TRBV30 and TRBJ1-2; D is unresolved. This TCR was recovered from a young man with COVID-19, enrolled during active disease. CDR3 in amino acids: CAWTLRAEGYTF. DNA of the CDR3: TGTGCCTGGACTTTGAGGGCTGAGGGCTACACCTTC.